These T cell receptor beta chains were read from a single sample in a study of glioma-infiltrating T cells after dendritic cell vaccination. The data were produced by immunoSEQ multiplex PCR, yet TCRdb's version contains in-frame clones alone and is incomplete. The data show tens of thousands of clones, with 85% seen just once and about 8.5% held by the top ten. The input for sequencing was blood, taken after dendritic cell vaccination. These receptors were taken from a human donor with glioblastoma. Both conserved end residues are part of each CDR3. D genes are given only for firm matches. Clone size is given for some rows only: seen once, a few or many times, or a class if the clone is expanded.

clone_size d_call cdr3_length j_call v_call cdr3_aa cdr3_nt
NA TRBD2 15 TRBJ2-7 TRBV5-4 CASSFPGGGAQEQYF TGTGCCAGCAGCTTCCCTGGCGGGGGGGCCCAGGAGCAGTACTTC
NA TRBD1 16 TRBJ2-2 TRBV5-4 CASSFYRGSDTGELFF TGTGCCAGCAGCTTTTACAGGGGGTCTGACACCGGGGAGCTGTTTTTT
once TRBD1 14 TRBJ2-7 TRBV6-5 CASSYFTGAYEQYF TGTGCCAGCAGTTACTTCACAGGGGCCTACGAGCAGTACTTC
NA TRBD2 15 TRBJ2-7 TRBV11-2 CASSLVAGGAYEQYF TGTGCCAGCAGCTTAGTTGCGGGAGGGGCCTACGAGCAGTACTTC
NA TRBD2 16 TRBJ2-3 TRBV11-2 CASSSTSGGGYDTQYF TGTGCCAGCAGCTCGACTAGCGGGGGGGGTTATGATACGCAGTATTTT
NA NA 14 TRBJ1-2 TRBV28 CASSPGLQGYGYTF TGTGCCAGCAGTCCAGGTCTACAGGGCTATGGCTACACCTTC
NA TRBD2 15 TRBJ2-5 TRBV28 CATQGREEVKETQYF TGTGCCACCCAGGGACGGGAGGAGGTGAAAGAGACCCAGTACTTC
NA TRBD2 16 TRBJ2-1 TRBV4-1 CASSQSLAGGPGEQFF TGCGCCAGCAGCCAGTCCTTAGCGGGAGGGCCTGGTGAGCAGTTCTTC
NA TRBD1 16 TRBJ1-3 TRBV14 CASHPGQLHAGNTIYF TGTGCCAGCCACCCGGGACAGCTTCATGCTGGAAACACCATATATTTT
NA TRBD2 15 TRBJ2-7 TRBV27 CASRLEVAGAYEQYF TGTGCCAGCAGGCTGGAGGTAGCGGGAGCCTACGAGCAGTACTTC
NA NA 15 TRBJ1-3 TRBV6-1 CASTQVAASGNTIYF TGTGCCAGCACCCAAGTGGCGGCCTCTGGAAACACCATATATTTT
NA NA 13 TRBJ2-5 TRBV28 CASSLGQIETQYF TGTGCCAGCAGTTTAGGGCAGATAGAGACCCAGTACTTC
few NA 14 TRBJ1-2 TRBV10-3 CAISDLDGGRGYTF TGTGCCATCAGTGACCTGGACGGAGGCAGGGGCTACACCTTC
once NA 17 TRBJ2-7 TRBV27 CASSLTLSQTGSYEQYF TGTGCCAGCAGTTTAACTTTAAGTCAAACCGGTTCCTACGAGCAGTACTTC
once TRBD1 14 TRBJ1-1 TRBV11-2 CASSLGQGRTEAFF TGTGCCAGCAGCTTAGGACAGGGTAGGACTGAAGCTTTCTTT
NA TRBD2 15 TRBJ2-1 TRBV27 CASSPTSGPYNEQFF TGTGCCAGCAGCCCGACTAGCGGGCCCTACAATGAGCAGTTCTTC
NA TRBD1 14 TRBJ2-7 TRBV27 CASRGQGGTYEQYF TGTGCCAGCAGGGGACAGGGGGGCACCTACGAGCAGTACTTC
NA TRBD1 15 TRBJ1-4 TRBV18 CASSYDRGLGEKLFF TGTGCCAGCTCATACGACAGGGGTTTGGGTGAAAAACTGTTTTTT
once NA 13 TRBJ1-2 TRBV27 CASSYTDNQGYTF TGTGCCAGCAGTTATACGGACAACCAAGGCTACACCTTC
NA TRBD1 15 TRBJ2-7 TRBV28 CASSPPGQGTHEQYF TGTGCCAGCAGTCCACCGGGACAGGGGACCCACGAGCAGTACTTC
NA NA 13 TRBJ2-3 TRBV7-7 CASSFLGKDTQYF TGTGCCAGCAGCTTCCTAGGTAAAGATACGCAGTATTTT
NA NA 15 TRBJ1-4 TRBV11-2 CASSLDIGQVTKLFF TGTGCCAGCAGCTTAGATATTGGACAAGTGACTAAACTGTTTTTT
NA NA 14 TRBJ2-4 TRBV6-5 CASRGAKAKNIQYF TGTGCCAGCAGGGGAGCTAAAGCCAAAAACATTCAGTACTTC
NA TRBD1 20 TRBJ1-2 TRBV16 CASSPSGRTGILLISYGYTF TGTGCCAGCAGCCCCTCGGGGCGGACAGGGATCTTGCTCATTAGCTATGGCTACACCTTC
NA NA 13 TRBJ1-1 TRBV18 CASNTGMNTEAFF TGTGCCAGCAACACAGGGATGAACACTGAAGCTTTCTTT
NA TRBD1 17 TRBJ2-3 TRBV18 CASSETGTGIPTDTQYF TGTGCCAGCTCAGAAACCGGGACAGGGATCCCCACAGATACGCAGTATTTT
NA NA 15 TRBJ2-7 TRBV5-1 CASSLRGGSSYEQYF TGCGCCAGCAGCTTGAGGGGGGGATCCTCCTACGAGCAGTACTTC
NA TRBD2 18 TRBJ2-3 TRBV7-2 CASSSWTSGGGSTDTQYF TGTGCCAGCAGCTCATGGACTAGCGGGGGGGGTAGCACAGATACGCAGTATTTT
once TRBD1 16 TRBJ1-5 TRBV7-3 CASSLADRGPYQPQHF TGTGCCAGCAGCTTAGCGGACAGGGGGCCATATCAGCCCCAGCATTTT
NA TRBD2 16 TRBJ2-1 TRBV7-9 CASRSQSGISYNEQFF TGTGCCAGCAGATCACAAAGCGGGATATCCTACAATGAGCAGTTCTTC
few TRBD1 14 TRBJ1-2 TRBV19 CASSKRQGIYGYTF TGTGCCAGTAGTAAGAGACAGGGGATATACGGCTACACCTTC
NA NA 14 TRBJ2-1 TRBV9 CASSVGTNYNEQFF TGTGCCAGCAGCGTAGGGACTAACTACAATGAGCAGTTCTTC
NA NA 14 TRBJ2-5 TRBV15 CATSGRGRQETQYF TGTGCCACCAGCGGTCGGGGGAGGCAAGAGACCCAGTACTTC
NA NA 13 TRBJ1-1 TRBV5-4 CASSLRGGSVAFF TGTGCCAGCAGCTTGAGGGGGGGCTCGGTAGCTTTCTTT
few NA 14 TRBJ2-7 TRBV7-2 CASSLGPSSYEQYF TGTGCCAGCAGCTTGGGCCCGAGCTCCTACGAGCAGTACTTC
NA NA 16 TRBJ2-1 TRBV19 CASSIGGTQWYNEQFF TGTGCCAGTAGTATAGGCGGGACTCAGTGGTACAATGAGCAGTTCTTC
NA NA 17 TRBJ1-5 TRBV4-1 CASSQDLSGGERWPQHF TGCGCCAGCAGCCAAGATCTCTCGGGAGGGGAACGGTGGCCCCAGCATTTT
NA TRBD1 15 TRBJ1-2 TRBV28 CASSPIGQGGRGYTF TGTGCCAGCAGTCCGATAGGACAGGGGGGACGGGGCTACACCTTC
NA NA 15 TRBJ2-7 TRBV6-5 CASSARGGSSYEQYF TGTGCCAGCAGTGCCCGAGGTGGGAGCTCCTACGAGCAGTACTTC
few NA 16 TRBJ1-1 TRBV7-9 CASALHRGGRNTEAFF TGTGCCAGCGCCCTACACCGGGGGGGGCGGAACACTGAAGCTTTCTTT
NA TRBD1 16 TRBJ2-4 TRBV27 CASSSQGQLAKNIQYF TGTGCCAGCAGCTCCCAGGGACAGCTAGCCAAAAACATTCAGTACTTC
NA TRBD1 15 TRBJ1-3 TRBV19 CASRDSSYSGNTIYF TGTGCCAGCCGGGACAGTTCCTACTCTGGAAACACCATATATTTT
NA NA 16 TRBJ1-2 TRBV7-9 CASSLVVGQGGYGYTF TGTGCCAGCAGCTTAGTAGTCGGGCAGGGTGGCTATGGCTACACCTTC
NA TRBD1 16 TRBJ1-4 TRBV7-6 CASSAGDRGENEKLFF TGTGCCAGCAGCGCCGGGGACAGGGGGGAAAATGAAAAACTGTTTTTT
NA TRBD2 16 TRBJ2-5 TRBV4-1 CASSQDSGGAWETQYF TGCGCCAGCAGCCAAGATAGCGGGGGGGCATGGGAGACCCAGTACTTC
NA TRBD2 15 TRBJ2-2 TRBV2 CASSEWLAGGGELFF TGTGCCAGCAGTGAATGGCTAGCGGGGGGCGGGGAGCTGTTTTTT
once TRBD1 16 TRBJ2-7 TRBV19 CASSTDRGPNAYEQYF TGTGCCAGTAGTACAGACAGGGGACCAAACGCCTACGAGCAGTACTTC
NA NA 14 TRBJ1-6 TRBV6-5 CASTRDKDNSPLHF TGTGCCAGCACGAGGGACAAGGATAATTCACCCCTCCACTTT